The 21 T cell receptor beta chains in this list originate from one sample, sequenced in a study of human T cells and chemical hapten exposure. Time point here: patch test 2, 6 weeks after DPC sensitization. Treatment in this sample: therapeutic diphenylcyclopropenone sensitization with weekly scalp DPC. TCRdb recomputed calls from the RACE reads with MiXCR, one row per CDR3 protein. The data show 330,000 or so distinct CDR3 sequences, about 6.9% seen once. Sample: whole blood, taken in connection with sensitization to the hapten diphenylcyclopropenone (DPC). These TCRs come from a woman between 18 and 29 years old with alopecia areata. Some clones in this sample may be carry-over from other donors' samples.

This clonotype was recorded a few times. V and J are TRBV29-1 and TRBJ2-7; 8 positions agree with TRBD1. The CDR3 contains 14 residues. J was trimmed by 6 bases and V by 4 bases; bases with no gene match: 11. CDR1 and CDR2 (germline): SQVTM, ANQGSEA. The DNA of the CDR3 is TGCAGCGTTGGACGGGACAGGAGTGTGGGCGAGCAGTACTTC. It is translated as CSVGRDRSVGEQYF.

This clonotype has a handful of counts. The chain joins TRBV14 to TRBJ1-4, with D maybe TRBD1 (6 bases). The ends were cut back, 8 bases at V and 4 bases at J, with 8 bases in the middle. The CDR3 loop spans 12 amino acids. Germline V gene lookup returns CDR1 SGHDN and CDR2 FVKESK. The DNA of the CDR3 is TGTGCCAGCGGGGGCAGTAATGAAAAACTGTTTTTT. Its translation is CASGGSNEKLFF.

This chain joins TRBV5-1 and TRBJ2-1; unclear D gene. Looked up from germline, CDR1 is SGHRS and CDR2 is YFSETQ. Trimming cost V 2 bases and J 0 bases, with 6 bases left between them. The CDR3 has 14 amino acids. The CDR3, as DNA: TGCGCCAGCAGCTTAGATCACTCCTACAATGAGCAGTTCTTC. Its translation: CASSLDHSYNEQFF.

The rearrangement joins TRBV11-1 to TRBJ2-2, with 7 bases matching TRBD1. Per the germline V gene, CDR1 is SGHAT and CDR2 is FQDESV (reference sequence). The CDR3 contains 17 residues. Trimming removed 0 bases from V and 1 base from J; junction bases left unmatched: 5. CDR3 in amino acids: CASSLAVGTVNTGELFF. For the CDR3, the DNA is TGTGCCAGCAGCTTAGCAGTTGGGACAGTGAACACCGGGGAGCTGTTTTTT. Looking up the rest from reference TRBV11-1 and TRBJ2-2 gives the full variable domain: EAEVAQSPRYKITEKSQAVAFWCDPISGHATLYWYRQILGQGPELLVQFQDESVVDDSQLPKDRFSAERLKGVDSTLKIQPAELGDSAMYLCASSLAVGTVNTGELFFGEGSRLTVL.

This chain joins TRBV3-1 and TRBJ2-1; weak D call: TRBD2 (5 bases). The CDR3 is made up of 14 amino acids. The germline CDR1 and CDR2 sequences are LGHDT and YNNKEL (reference sequence). Trimming left V 4 bases short and J 8 bases short, with 15 bases between. CDR3 loop: CASSRPLVWHEQFF. In DNA, the CDR3 is TGTGCCAGCAGCCGCCCACTAGTTTGGCATGAGCAGTTCTTC.

This clonotype was seen only a few times. The chain links TRBV7-2 to TRBJ1-6; D remains unclear. The CDR3 is 18 amino acids. V gave up 0 bases and J gave up 2 bases, with 14 bases separating them. Germline CDR1 reads SGHTA; CDR2 reads FQGNSA. CDR3 coding DNA: TGTGCCAGCAGCTTAGCGGCCACAGCGCGCACCTATAATTCACCCCTCCACTTT. Amino acids: CASSLAATARTYNSPLHF. The full variable domain, rest sourced from reference TRBV7-2 and TRBJ1-6, is GAGVSQSPSNKVTEKGKDVELRCDPISGHTALYWYRQSLGQGLEFLIYFQGNSAPDKSGLPSDRFSAERTGGSVSTLTIQRTQQEDSAVYLCASSLAATARTYNSPLHFGNGTRLTVT.

This clonotype was observed at least ten times. The CDR3 DNA follows: TGTGCCAGCAGCGTATTCGGGGGACCCACAGATACGCAGTATTTT. Translated, it gives CASSVFGGPTDTQYF. The chain has TRBV9 and TRBJ2-3; D might be TRBD2 (6 bases). CDR1 and CDR2 (germline): SGDLS, YYNGEE. The CDR3 is 15 residues long. V lost 1 base and J 2 bases, leaving 11 bases between the germline ends.

This clonotype was observed at least ten times. V is TRBV19 and J is TRBJ1-5; D might be TRBD1 (5 bases). Trimming cost V 3 bases and J 7 bases, with 13 bases left between them. The CDR3 covers 14 residues. Germline CDR1 and CDR2: LNHDA and SQIVND (reference sequence). CDR3 sequence reads: CASSMGQVKQPQHF. For the CDR3, the DNA is TGTGCCAGTAGTATGGGGCAGGTCAAGCAGCCCCAGCATTTT.

Only a few counts were recorded for this clonotype. The V call is TRBV29-1, the J call TRBJ2-7; D perhaps matches TRBD2 (7 bases). The CDR3 has 13 residues. Trimming removed 1 base at V and 3 bases at J, with 10 bases between. Germline CDR1 SQVTM, CDR2 ANQGSEA. The CDR3, as DNA: TGCAGCGTTGAAGCGGGGGGCGGCTACGAGCAGTACTTC. This encodes CSVEAGGGYEQYF.

J is TRBJ2-3 and V is TRBV3-1; TRBD2 aligns across 7 bases. The germline gives CDR1 LGHDT, CDR2 YNNKEL (reference sequence). V lost 4 bases and J lost 6; bases outside the gene matches: 13. This CDR3 is built from 16 residues. The CDR3 region has the DNA TGTGCCAGCAGCCCATTATGGGGGGGGACCGACGATACGCAGTATTTT. It translates to CASSPLWGGTDDTQYF.

This clonotype was observed a few times. The chain combines TRBV5-8 with TRBJ2-7; TRBD1 matches at 8 bases. The CDR3 covers 14 residues. V lost 4 bases and J lost 6; bases outside the gene matches: 9. Germline V gives CDR1 SGHTS, CDR2 YDEGEE. The CDR3 DNA reads TGTGCCAGCAGCCGCGGACAGGGTTTTTCCGAGCAGTACTTC. The encoded protein is CASSRGQGFSEQYF. Filled out from reference TRBV5-8 and TRBJ2-7, the complete variable domain reads EAGVTQSPTHLIKTRGQQATLRCSPISGHTSVYWYQQALGLGLQFLLWYDEGEERNRGNFPPRFSGRQFPNYSSELNVNALELEDSALYLCASSRGQGFSEQYFGPGTRLTVT.

The chain combines TRBV15 with TRBJ1-1; D not resolved. CDR3 length: 15 amino acids. Germline V gene data show CDR1 as LNHNV and CDR2 as YYDKDF (reference sequence). V was trimmed by 4 bases and J by 6 bases, leaving 18 bases between them. The CDR3 coding sequence is TGTGCCACCAGCAACTCGGGGAGGGCGTCCGCTGAAGCTTTCTTT. This translates into CATSNSGRASAEAFF.

V and J are TRBV20-1 and TRBJ2-3; 7 bases align to TRBD2. V gave up 7 bases and J gave up 0 bases; unmatched junction bases: 4. Per the germline V gene, CDR1 is DFQATT and CDR2 is SNEGSKA (reference sequence). There are 13 residues in the CDR3. CDR3 loop: CSGGGASTDTQYF. The DNA of the CDR3 is TGCAGTGGGGGGGGAGCTAGCACAGATACGCAGTATTTT.

CDR3 nucleotide sequence: TGTGCCAGCAGTCCACCTACAGACAGTTGGCTGCCTGAAGCTTTCTTT. Residues: CASSPPTDSWLPEAFF. V usage is TRBV6-2 or TRBV6-3 and J usage is TRBJ1-1; D may be TRBD1 (5 bases). This CDR3 is 16 amino acids long. V was shortened by 5 bases and J by 6 bases, with 22 bases between the two germline ends. From germline, CDR1 is MNHEY and CDR2 SVGEGT.

This clonotype was observed at least ten times. CDR3 sequence: CASSLEQDYNSPLHF. The CDR3 bases are TGTGCCAGCAGCTTGGAACAGGACTATAATTCACCCCTCCACTTT. The chain joins TRBV5-8 to TRBJ1-6, with a tentative D call TRBD1 (5 bases). Between the trimmed V and J ends, which lost 0 bases and 3 bases, there was a span of 7 bases. CDR1 is SGHTS and CDR2 is YDEGEE in the germline V gene. The CDR3 sequence is 15 residues long.

This clonotype was seen more than once but under ten times. The gene calls are TRBV6-5 and TRBJ2-1; unclear D gene. With 3 bases removed from V and 9 bases from J, the gap between germline ends came to 9 bases. The germline V gene has CDR1 MNHEY and CDR2 SVGAGI. The CDR3 length is 12 residues. This CDR3 is CASSYGKSEQFF. CDR3 in DNA: TGTGCCAGCAGTTATGGAAAAAGTGAGCAGTTCTTC.

At least ten counts were recorded for this clonotype. This chain uses TRBV5-1 with TRBJ1-5, with TRBD1 identical over 7 bases. The CDR3 has 14 residues. V shed 4 bases, J shed 4 bases, and the junction held 5 bases outside the gene matches. Germline CDR1 SGHRS, CDR2 YFSETQ. The CDR3 DNA sequence: TGCGCCAGCAGCCTAGGGACAGAGAATCAGCCCCAGCATTTT. It is translated as CASSLGTENQPQHF.

This clonotype was detected ten times or more. V usage is TRBV15 and J usage is TRBJ1-5, with a possible D match to TRBD1 (6 bases). Germline V gene data show CDR1 as LNHNV and CDR2 as YYDKDF (reference sequence). The V gene lost 0 bases and the J gene lost 2 bases, with 17 bases spanning the gap. CDR3 length equals 18 residues. The CDR3 DNA reads as TGTGCCACCAGCAGAGATGCGGGAGGGGGGATTGGCAATCAGCCCCAGCATTTT. It encodes CATSRDAGGGIGNQPQHF. Combining the CDR3 with reference TRBV15 and TRBJ1-5 gives the whole variable domain DAMVIQNPRYQVTQFGKPVTLSCSQTLNHNVMYWYQQKSSQAPKLLFHYYDKDFNNEADTPDNFQSRRPNTSFCFLDIRSPGLGDTAMYLCATSRDAGGGIGNQPQHFGDGTRLSIL.

This clonotype was recorded many times. The genes are TRBV5-1 and TRBJ2-6, with a weak D call TRBD1 (6 bases). Trimming pared 0 bases from V and 10 bases from J, leaving 14 bases between. CDR1 is SGHRS, CDR2 YFSETQ, per germline. This CDR3 spans 15 amino acids. CDR3: CASSLDFAGENVLTF. CDR3 nucleotides: TGCGCCAGCAGCTTGGACTTTGCAGGGGAAAACGTCCTGACTTTC.

This clonotype was recorded many times. This sequence joins TRBV6-5 and TRBJ2-7; perhaps TRBD2 as D (7 bases). CDR3 size: 14 residues. V was cut by 2 bases and J by 5 bases, with 13 bases left in between. Germline V gene lookup returns CDR1 MNHEY and CDR2 SVGAGI. Here the CDR3 reads CASSYVGGRDEQYF. CDR3 nucleotide sequence: TGTGCCAGCAGTTACGTGGGGGGGCGGGACGAGCAGTACTTC.

J is TRBJ2-5 and V is TRBV2; the D gene is possibly TRBD1 (5 bases). With 8 bases removed from V and 1 base from J, the gap between germline ends came to 17 bases. The CDR3 totals 15 residues. Germline V gives CDR1 SNHLY, CDR2 FYNNEI. The CDR3 DNA reads TGTGCCAGCGTCTTCGATTGGGGCCTCCAAGAGACCCAGTACTTC. Protein: CASVFDWGLQETQYF.